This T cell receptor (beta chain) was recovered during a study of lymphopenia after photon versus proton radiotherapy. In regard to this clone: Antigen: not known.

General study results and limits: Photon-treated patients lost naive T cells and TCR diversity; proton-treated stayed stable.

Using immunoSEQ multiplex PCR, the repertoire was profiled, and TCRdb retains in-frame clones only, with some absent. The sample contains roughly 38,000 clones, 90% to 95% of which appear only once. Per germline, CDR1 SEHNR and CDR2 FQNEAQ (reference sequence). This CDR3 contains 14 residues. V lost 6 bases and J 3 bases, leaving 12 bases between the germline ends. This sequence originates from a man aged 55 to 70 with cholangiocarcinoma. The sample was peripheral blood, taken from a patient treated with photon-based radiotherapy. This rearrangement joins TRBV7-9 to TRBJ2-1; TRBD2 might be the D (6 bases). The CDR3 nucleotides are TGTGCCAGCAGGAGCCGGGACTTCTACAATGAGCAGTTCTTC. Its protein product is CASRSRDFYNEQFF.